The present T cell receptor (beta chain) was sequenced within a study of cytomegalovirus exposure and HLA in healthy donors. Study results and limitations: A later analysis showed HLA-associated TCR beta chains outstripping equally common others in clonal expansion. A later analysis linked a missense DCLRE1C variant to TCR beta V- and J-gene trimming. The study labeled approximately 150 TCR beta chains cytomegalovirus-associated.

This clone occurred a few times. Its antigen is undetermined. The PCR used 60 Vbeta and 13 Jbeta primers. TCRdb's copy holds only in-frame clones and misses some; the assay was immunoSEQ multiplex PCR. The sample has 99,000 or so clones, approximately 80% seen once. The length of the CDR3 is 15 residues. V was pared by 3 bases and J by 7 bases, with 8 bases of the junction left unmatched. Germline CDR1 reads MNHNS; CDR2 reads SASEGT. Samples came from healthy bone marrow donors. The TCR sequence derives from a man in his 60s in good health and CMV-seropositive. Sequenced input: PBMCs. The gene calls are TRBV6-1 and TRBJ1-4; 7 positions match TRBD1. CDR3 bases: TGTGCCAGCAGTGATCGACAGGGTGGTGGTGAAAAACTGTTTTTT. Translating gives CASSDRQGGGEKLFF.